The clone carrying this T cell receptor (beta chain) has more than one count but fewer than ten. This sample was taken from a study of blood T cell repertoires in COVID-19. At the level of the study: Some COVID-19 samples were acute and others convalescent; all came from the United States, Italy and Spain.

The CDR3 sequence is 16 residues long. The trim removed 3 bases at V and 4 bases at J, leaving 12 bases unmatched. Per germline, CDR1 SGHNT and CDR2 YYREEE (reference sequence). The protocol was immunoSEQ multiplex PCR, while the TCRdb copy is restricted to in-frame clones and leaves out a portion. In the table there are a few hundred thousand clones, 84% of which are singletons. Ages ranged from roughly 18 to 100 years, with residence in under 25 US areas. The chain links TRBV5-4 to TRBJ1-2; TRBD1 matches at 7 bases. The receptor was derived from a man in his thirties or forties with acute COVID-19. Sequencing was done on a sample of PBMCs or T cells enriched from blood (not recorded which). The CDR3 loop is CASSWTRDSLPYGYTF. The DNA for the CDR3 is TGTGCCAGCAGCTGGACCCGGGACAGCCTGCCCTATGGCTACACCTTC.